Listed here are 5 T cell receptor beta chains from one sample, sequenced in a study of T cell clones after liver transplantation. Assay used: immunoSEQ multiplex PCR; TCRdb lists only in-frame clones, some missing. Among under 90,000 clones listed, 75% to 90% were seen once. The specimen was CD4+ T cells from blood, collected before liver transplant. These receptors all stem from a human donor who received a liver transplant.

The genes are TRBV14 and TRBJ2-2; D remains unclear. CDR1 is SGHDN, CDR2 FVKESK, per germline. Trimming removed 7 bases at V and 4 bases at J, with 16 bases between. There are 15 residues in the CDR3. The CDR3: CASTWKLICTGELFF. In DNA form, the CDR3 reads TGTGCCAGCACCTGGAAGTTAATATGCACCGGGGAGCTGTTTTTT.

This clone was counted once. The chain joins TRBV28 to TRBJ2-7; TRBD2 matches at 7 bases. The CDR3 consists of 16 residues. Looked up from germline, CDR1 is MDHEN and CDR2 is SYDVKM. V shed 3 bases and J 0 bases; nucleotides not matched to a gene: 8. The CDR3 sequence is CASSFLGRSLSYEQYF. The CDR3 DNA reads TGTGCCAGCAGTTTCCTCGGGAGGAGTCTCTCCTACGAGCAGTACTTC.

CDR3 sequence (DNA): TGTGCCAGCAGGCCGAGCTCCAATCAGCCCCAGCATTTT. It yields the protein CASRPSSNQPQHF. The chain couples TRBV6-5 to TRBJ1-5; D gene ambiguous. V dropped 6 bases and J dropped 3 bases, with 9 bases sitting between them. The CDR3 has 13 residues. The germline gives CDR1 MNHEY, CDR2 SVGAGI.

This clone was counted once. The chain joins TRBV27 to TRBJ2-3; the D is unclear. CDR3 length: 14 amino acids. The germline V gene encodes CDR1 MNHEY and CDR2 SMNVEV (reference sequence). V was trimmed by 3 bases and J by 0 bases, leaving 7 bases between them. The CDR3 sequence: CASSFLSSTDTQYF. In DNA form, the CDR3 reads TGTGCCAGCAGTTTCCTATCTAGCACAGATACGCAGTATTTT.

The chain uses TRBV7-3 and TRBJ2-7; D unresolved. Germline loops: CDR1 SGHTA, CDR2 FQGTGA. The CDR3 covers 13 residues. Trimming cost V 1 base and J 4 bases, with 8 bases left between them. CDR3 amino acids: CASSLKGGYEQYF. The CDR3 nucleotides are TGTGCCAGCAGCTTAAAGGGTGGGTACGAGCAGTACTTC.